Shown below are 29 T cell receptor beta chains from a single sample sequenced in a study of T cells after yellow fever vaccination. MiXCR was run by TCRdb on the 5' RACE reads, yielding one entry per CDR3 protein. The sample lists about 320,000 distinct CDR3 sequences; 12% were seen once. The sequencing used CD4+ T cells sorted from PBMCs, collected 15 days after the yellow fever booster vaccination. Source of these receptors: a man aged 18 to 29 who received the YFV17D yellow fever vaccine.

The sample holds a few counts of this clonotype. The rearrangement joins TRBV20-1 to TRBJ2-1, with 8 bases that match TRBD2. The CDR3 covers 14 residues. The V gene end was trimmed by 4 bases and the J gene end by 3 bases; junction bases not matched to a gene: 5. Germline V gives CDR1 DFQATT, CDR2 SNEGSKA (reference sequence). The CDR3 here is CSATLAGHYNEQFF. In DNA, the CDR3 is TGCAGTGCTACCCTAGCGGGTCACTACAATGAGCAGTTCTTC.

The CDR3 loop is CASTGRTGRNTGELFF. The CDR3 DNA follows: TGCGCCAGCACCGGAAGGACAGGGAGAAACACCGGGGAGCTGTTTTTT. This chain joins TRBV10-2 and TRBJ2-2; 8 nucleotides agree with TRBD1. The ends lost 7 bases at V and 2 bases at J; junction bases unmatched: 9. From germline, CDR1 is WSHSY and CDR2 SAAADI. The CDR3 runs 16 residues.

In this sample, this clonotype turned up a few times. This sequence joins TRBV2 and TRBJ1-2; 7 bases fit TRBD1. Germline CDR1 is SNHLY and CDR2 is FYNNEI. This CDR3 is built from 19 residues. J gave up 0 bases and V 3 bases, and 16 bases lay outside the gene matches. For the CDR3, the DNA is TGTGCCAGCAGTGATTGGGGCCGGACAGGCGTTGGATCTAACTATGGCTACACCTTC. It codes for CASSDWGRTGVGSNYGYTF.

This clonotype was counted at least ten times. The gene calls are TRBV3-1 and TRBJ2-7, with 8 bases aligning to TRBD1. The CDR3 covers 15 residues. Germline V gene data show CDR1 as LGHDT and CDR2 as YNNKEL (reference sequence). The J segment lost 6 bases and the V segment lost 4 bases, leaving 11 bases of the junction unmatched. The CDR3 loop reads CASSLIGQGQSEQYF. The CDR3 region has the DNA TGTGCCAGCAGCCTTATCGGACAGGGACAGTCCGAGCAGTACTTC.

This clonotype was seen a handful of times. The CDR3 region has the DNA TGCAGTACGCGGGACAGGGCAGGAGATACGCAGTATTTT. This translates into CSTRDRAGDTQYF. The chain couples TRBV20-1 to TRBJ2-3; 9 bases are a match to TRBD1. This CDR3 is built from 13 residues. Germline loops: CDR1 DFQATT, CDR2 SNEGSKA (reference sequence). V dropped 8 bases and J dropped 5; count of bases not matched to a gene: 8.

The rearrangement links TRBV7-8 to TRBJ2-5; 8 bases line up with TRBD2. This CDR3 comprises 15 residues. Germline CDR1 reads SGHVS; CDR2 reads FQNEAQ. Unmatched junction bases numbered 12, after V lost 5 bases and J lost 7 bases. Written as DNA, the CDR3 is TGTGCCAGCAGCCGGGGGGGGGGCCCCGGTGGGACCCAGTACTTC. Protein sequence: CASSRGGGPGGTQYF. Using reference TRBV7-8 and TRBJ2-5 for the parts outside the CDR3, the full variable domain is GAGVSQSPRYKVAKRGQDVALRCDPISGHVSLFWYQQALGQGPEFLTYFQNEAQLDKSGLPSDRFFAERPEGSVSTLKIQRTQQEDSAVYLCASSRGGGPGGTQYFGPGTRLLVL.

In this sample, this clonotype turned up many times. CDR3 in amino acids: CASSFDRGQQPQHF. Written as DNA, the CDR3 is TGTGCCAGCAGCTTCGACAGGGGACAACAGCCCCAGCATTTT. The chain has TRBV7-2 and TRBJ1-5, with TRBD1 matching over 8 bases. Germline loops: CDR1 SGHTA, CDR2 FQGNSA. The CDR3 contains 14 residues. The V segment lost 3 bases and the J segment 7 bases; nucleotides outside the gene matches: 5.

In this sample, this clonotype turned up a few times. The chain couples TRBV20-1 to TRBJ2-1; no clear D gene. There are 14 residues in the CDR3. Germline values: CDR1 DFQATT, CDR2 SNEGSKA (reference sequence). Trimming cost V 3 bases and J 1 base, with 10 bases left between them. The CDR3 DNA reads TGCAGTGCTAGCAGGCCGAGATCCTACAATGAGCAGTTCTTC. Its protein product is CSASRPRSYNEQFF.

In its sample, this clonotype was seen a few times. This rearrangement joins TRBV6-5 to TRBJ2-7; 13 positions match TRBD2. With V trimmed by 6 bases and J by 2 bases, 4 bases remained unmatched. Looked up from germline, CDR1 is MNHEY and CDR2 is SVGAGI. CDR3 length: 15 residues. DNA for the CDR3: TGTGCCAGCAGCGACGGACTAGCGGGAGCCTACGAGCAGTACTTC. Its translation is CASSDGLAGAYEQYF.

CDR3 DNA: TGCAGTGCTGACGGGACAGGGCAGTTGGACGAGCAGTACTTC. This encodes CSADGTGQLDEQYF. The rearrangement joins TRBV20-1 to TRBJ2-7, with 9 nucleotides matching TRBD1. The CDR3 sequence is 14 residues long. CDR1 is DFQATT and CDR2 is SNEGSKA in the germline V gene (reference sequence). V dropped 5 bases and J dropped 5; count of bases not matched to a gene: 10.

This clonotype was counted at least ten times. The chain carries TRBV7-9 and TRBJ2-5; D perhaps matches TRBD1 (6 bases). The CDR3 is made up of 14 amino acids. The germline V and J ends were trimmed by 2 bases and 5 bases, with 12 bases remaining between them. From germline, CDR1 is SEHNR and CDR2 FQNEAQ (reference sequence). The CDR3: CASSLSPRGETQYF. In DNA form, the CDR3 reads TGTGCCAGCAGCTTATCGCCCAGGGGTGAGACCCAGTACTTC.

This clonotype has a count of ten or more. The V and J genes are TRBV2 and TRBJ2-5; 8 bases fit TRBD1. V gave up 11 bases and J gave up 4 bases; unmatched junction bases: 6. The CDR3 runs 12 residues. CDR1 and CDR2 from the germline V gene are SNHLY and FYNNEI. CDR3 region: CAYRGVAETQYF. CDR3 nucleotides: TGTGCCTACAGGGGGGTCGCAGAGACCCAGTACTTC.

In this sample, this clonotype turned up many times. The chain links TRBV28 to TRBJ2-5, with TRBD2 matching 9 bases. This CDR3 region has 17 residues. The J segment lost 3 bases and the V segment lost 4 bases, leaving 12 bases of the junction unmatched. CDR1 and CDR2 (germline): MDHEN, SYDVKM. The CDR3 DNA reads TGTGCCAGCAGTTCCCCGGGACTAGCTACGAGAAAAGAGACCCAGTACTTC. Amino acid sequence: CASSSPGLATRKETQYF.

This clonotype was observed a handful of times. The V and J genes are TRBV6-1 and TRBJ2-1; possible D gene TRBD2, 5 bases. Germline CDR1 is MNHNS and CDR2 is SASEGT. CDR3 length: 13 amino acids. V was shortened by 6 bases and J by 0 bases, with 6 bases between the two germline ends. The CDR3 loop reads CASREVSYNEQFF. CDR3 DNA sequence: TGTGCCAGCAGGGAGGTCTCCTACAATGAGCAGTTCTTC.

The rearrangement links TRBV7-2 to TRBJ2-1; no clear D gene. CDR1 is SGHTA and CDR2 is FQGNSA in the germline V gene. The CDR3 runs 13 residues. V was clipped by 2 bases and J by 5 bases, with 7 bases between them. Here the CDR3 DNA reads TGTGCCAGCAGCTTAAACCAGGACAATGAGCAGTTCTTC. It codes for CASSLNQDNEQFF. The entire variable domain, with the rest obtained from reference TRBV7-2 and TRBJ2-1, is as follows: GAGVSQSPSNKVTEKGKDVELRCDPISGHTALYWYRQSLGQGLEFLIYFQGNSAPDKSGLPSDRFSAERTGGSVSTLTIQRTQQEDSAVYLCASSLNQDNEQFFGPGTRLTVL.

This clonotype showed up many times. The rearrangement joins TRBV20-1 to TRBJ2-5; D perhaps matches TRBD2 (6 bases). Germline CDR1 reads DFQATT; CDR2 reads SNEGSKA (reference sequence). V lost 5 bases to trimming and J lost 5 bases, with 12 bases between them. The CDR3 consists of 12 residues. CDR3 DNA: TGCAGTGCTGCCGGGAGCGGGGAGACCCAGTACTTC. Translating it yields CSAAGSGETQYF.

This clonotype was picked up a small number of times. The chain is built from TRBV7-2 and TRBJ1-5; TRBD1 agrees at 7 bases. V lost 5 bases, J lost 6 bases, and 4 bases stayed unmatched. CDR3 size: 13 residues. Germline V gene lookup returns CDR1 SGHTA and CDR2 FQGNSA. The CDR3 DNA sequence: TGTGCCAGCAGCGGCAAGGGGGCTCAGCCCCAGCATTTT. Its translation is CASSGKGAQPQHF.

This chain joins TRBV10-3 and TRBJ1-5; D remains ambiguous. The germline V gene has CDR1 ENHRY and CDR2 SYGVKD. This CDR3 has 13 amino acids. The ends were cut back, 0 bases at V and 4 bases at J, with 4 bases in the middle. CDR3 protein: CAISESTNQPQHF. In DNA form, the CDR3 reads TGTGCCATCAGTGAGTCTACTAATCAGCCCCAGCATTTT.

This rearrangement joins TRBV6-5 to TRBJ1-1; possibly TRBD1 for D (6 bases). V lost 6 bases, J lost 1 base, and 9 bases lay in between. The CDR3 is made up of 13 amino acids. The germline CDR1 and CDR2 sequences are MNHEY and SVGAGI. Written as DNA, the CDR3 is TGTGCCAGCAGGGGAGGGGGGAACACTGAAGCTTTCTTT. This gives the protein CASRGGGNTEAFF.

As DNA, the CDR3 is TGTGCCAGCAGCCTTGGTATTCGGCAGGGCGAGCAGTACTTC. It is translated as CASSLGIRQGEQYF. The chain combines TRBV5-4 with TRBJ2-7; possibly TRBD1 for D (5 bases). CDR1 and CDR2 (germline): SGHNT, YYREEE (reference sequence). Trimming took 4 bases from V and 6 from J, leaving 17 bases between them. The CDR3 loop spans 14 amino acids. The full variable domain, completed using reference TRBV5-4 and TRBJ2-7, is ETGVTQSPTHLIKTRGQQVTLRCSSQSGHNTVSWYQQALGQGPQFIFQYYREEENGRGNFPPRFSGLQFPNYSSELNVNALELDDSALYLCASSLGIRQGEQYFGPGTRLTVT.

Only a few counts were recorded for this clonotype. The V gene is TRBV12-3 or TRBV12-4, the J gene TRBJ2-3, with 8 bases matching TRBD1. CDR3 length: 15 amino acids. The V segment lost 4 bases and the J segment 5 bases; nucleotides outside the gene matches: 8. The CDR3 region has the DNA TGTGCCAGCAGTTCCTGGACAGGGAGGCTAGATACGCAGTATTTT. Translating gives CASSSWTGRLDTQYF.

This sequence joins TRBV4-3 and TRBJ2-5; D possibly corresponds to TRBD2 (5 bases). The germline V gene has CDR1 LGHNA and CDR2 YSLEER. The CDR3 totals 15 residues. V lost 1 base and J lost 4, with 13 bases in between. The CDR3 region is CASSQGPGKGETQYF. For the CDR3, the DNA is TGCGCCAGCAGCCAAGGCCCGGGAAAAGGAGAGACCCAGTACTTC.

The chain links TRBV5-4 to TRBJ1-1; D not certain. The CDR3 has 14 residues. V gave up 4 bases and J gave up 1 base, with 11 bases separating them. CDR1 is SGHNT and CDR2 is YYREEE in the germline V gene (reference sequence). The CDR3 is CASSPVVQNTEAFF. DNA for the CDR3: TGTGCCAGCAGCCCCGTTGTACAGAACACTGAAGCTTTCTTT.

This clonotype was observed a few times. CDR3 nucleotides: TGTGCCAGCAGTGCGGACAGCGTTTATGGCTACACCTTC. This translates into CASSADSVYGYTF. The V and J genes are TRBV12-3 or TRBV12-4 and TRBJ1-2; possibly TRBD1 for D (6 bases). The CDR3 runs to 13 residues. Trimming removed 5 bases from V and 5 bases from J, with 12 bases in between.

There are many counts of this clonotype. The chain combines TRBV12-3 or TRBV12-4 with TRBJ1-1; D unclear. Between the trimmed V and J ends, which lost 2 bases and 0 bases, there was a span of 7 bases. This CDR3 has 14 residues. Here the CDR3 DNA reads TGTGCCAGCAGTTTATCGGAAGTGAACACTGAAGCTTTCTTT. Protein: CASSLSEVNTEAFF.

The chain combines TRBV19 with TRBJ2-1; 8 nucleotides line up with TRBD2. Germline V gene lookup returns CDR1 LNHDA and CDR2 SQIVND (reference sequence). This CDR3 spans 14 amino acids. V lost 7 bases and J lost 2; bases outside the gene matches: 4. CDR3 nucleotides: TGTGCCAGTATAAGCGGGGGAGCCTACAATGAGCAGTTCTTC. This translates into CASISGGAYNEQFF.

The gene calls are TRBV20-1 and TRBJ1-5; no clear D gene. The CDR3 spans 14 residues. Germline-derived CDR1 and CDR2 are DFQATT and SNEGSKA (reference sequence). Trimming removed 0 bases at V and 7 bases at J, with 13 bases between. CDR3 sequence: CSARDGGRNQPQHF. The CDR3 nucleotides read TGCAGTGCTAGAGATGGAGGTAGGAACCAGCCCCAGCATTTT.

Ten or more counts support this clonotype. This chain uses TRBV12-3 or TRBV12-4 with TRBJ2-5; 7 nucleotides line up with TRBD2. Unmatched junction bases numbered 11, after V lost 3 bases and J lost 7 bases. This CDR3 region has 15 residues. As DNA, the CDR3 is TGTGCCAGCAGTTTCGCACTAGCGAACGTTCCGACCCAGTACTTC. This encodes CASSFALANVPTQYF.

The sample holds a few counts of this clonotype. The chain recombines TRBV7-6 with TRBJ2-2; TRBD2 might be the D (6 bases). Germline values: CDR1 SGHVS, CDR2 FNYEAQ. V lost 3 bases to trimming and J lost 6 bases, with 20 bases between them. The CDR3 contains 17 residues. The CDR3 DNA follows: TGTGCCAGCAGCTTCTCAAACCCCACAGGAGGGGCCGGGGAGCTGTTTTTT. It codes for CASSFSNPTGGAGELFF.